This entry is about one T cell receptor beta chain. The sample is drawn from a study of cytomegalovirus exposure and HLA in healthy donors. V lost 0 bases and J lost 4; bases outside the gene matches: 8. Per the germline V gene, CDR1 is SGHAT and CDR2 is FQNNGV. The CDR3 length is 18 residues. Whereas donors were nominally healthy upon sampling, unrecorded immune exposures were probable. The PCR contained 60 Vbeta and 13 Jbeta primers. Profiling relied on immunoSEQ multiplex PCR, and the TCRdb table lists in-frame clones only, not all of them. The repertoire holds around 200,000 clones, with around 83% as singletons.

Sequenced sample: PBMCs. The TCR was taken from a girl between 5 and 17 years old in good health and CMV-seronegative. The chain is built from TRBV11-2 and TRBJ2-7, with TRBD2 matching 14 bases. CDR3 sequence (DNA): TGTGCCAGCAGCTTAGATTATTCCCGGACTAGCGGGAGGTACGAGCAGTACTTC. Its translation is CASSLDYSRTSGRYEQYF.